The T cell receptor (beta chain) under discussion was sequenced for a study of shared T cell receptors in the human thymus. This table comes from immunoSEQ multiplex PCR, and its TCRdb copy is limited to in-frame clones, with some not included. Of some 640,000 clones in the sample, approximately 87% were seen once. J gave up 8 bases and V 10 bases, and 16 bases lay outside the gene matches. This CDR3 region has 14 residues. CDR1 SGHTS and CDR2 YDEGEE come from the germline V gene. In addition, the sample was reused for a study of human thymus T cells. In that study: Corrective heart surgery yielded resections, and these provided the thymus tissue. Repertoires sampled from thymus and blood appeared biased in V and J gene usage. Reports from related research described highly overlapping thymic repertoires among unrelated individuals.

The TCR was taken from a boy in the first two years of life with a congenital heart defect. The sequenced material came from thymocytes. The chain couples TRBV5-8 to TRBJ1-2; 8 bases align to TRBD1. CDR3 sequence: CAFPKLQGVYGYTF. The CDR3 DNA follows: TGTGCCTTCCCGAAATTACAGGGGGTTTACGGCTACACCTTC.